The 18 T cell receptor beta chains presented below share a single source sample, sequenced in a study of cytomegalovirus exposure and HLA in healthy donors. Primers for the PCR totalled 60 Vbeta and 13 Jbeta. Clones were read by immunoSEQ multiplex PCR, and TCRdb kept only the in-frame ones, dropping some. The sample contains 150,000 to 200,000 clones, 70% to 80% of which appear only once. Material for sequencing was PBMCs. The receptors come from a woman aged 45-60 years in good health and CMV-seronegative.

The rearrangement joins TRBV19 to TRBJ1-2, with 9 bases aligning to TRBD1. The length of the CDR3 is 15 residues. After removal of 6 bases from V and 3 bases from J, the junction contained 8 bases not matched to a gene. The germline CDR1 and CDR2 sequences are LNHDA and SQIVND (reference sequence). The chain's CDR3 is CASREDRGRHYGYTF. The DNA of the CDR3 is TGTGCCAGTAGGGAGGACAGGGGACGGCACTATGGCTACACCTTC.

This chain uses TRBV2 with TRBJ2-3; 9 bases map to TRBD2. With V trimmed by 5 bases and J by 0 bases, 9 bases remained unmatched. CDR3 length: 17 residues. CDR1 is SNHLY and CDR2 is FYNNEI in the germline V gene. The CDR3 DNA reads TGTGCCAGCAGTTCCACGGGACTAGCCACCAGCACAGATACGCAGTATTTT. This gives the protein CASSSTGLATSTDTQYF.

The chain combines TRBV4-1 with TRBJ1-1, with D possibly matching TRBD1 (6 bases). V was shortened by 3 bases and J by 6 bases, with 20 bases between the two germline ends. CDR1 and CDR2 (germline): MGHRA, YSYEKL. The CDR3 runs to 16 residues. The CDR3 region is CASSHPLDSQLPEAFF. The CDR3 DNA is TGCGCCAGCAGCCACCCCCTGGACAGCCAGCTCCCTGAAGCTTTCTTT.

The genes are TRBV7-2 and TRBJ2-1, with a tentative D call TRBD2 (5 bases). Germline V CDR1 and CDR2: SGHTA, FQGNSA. This CDR3 contains 17 residues. Trimming shortened V by 1 base and J by 0 bases, and 13 bases separated the two germline ends. CDR3 region: CASSLGLGASSYNEQFF. The CDR3 nucleotides read TGTGCCAGCAGCTTAGGGCTGGGAGCCAGCTCCTACAATGAGCAGTTCTTC.

CDR3 region: CASSLHRQGAFRKTEAFF. The CDR3 region has the DNA TGTGCCAGCAGTCTGCATCGACAGGGAGCCTTTCGCAAGACTGAAGCTTTCTTT. This sequence joins TRBV28 and TRBJ1-1; 7 bases are a match to TRBD1. Germline V gives CDR1 MDHEN, CDR2 SYDVKM. The CDR3 spans 18 residues. V was pared by 5 bases and J by 5 bases, with 20 bases of the junction left unmatched. Full variable domain (remainder filled in from reference TRBV28 and TRBJ1-1): DVKVTQSSRYLVKRTGEKVFLECVQDMDHENMFWYRQDPGLGLRLIYFSYDVKMKEKGDIPEGYSVSREKKERFSLILESASTNQTSMYLCASSLHRQGAFRKTEAFFGQGTRLTVV.

Details on this clone: Different DNA sequences within this sample yield the same CDR3. The V gene is TRBV9, the J gene TRBJ1-5, with D possibly being TRBD1 (5 bases). The CDR3 consists of 14 residues. Per germline, CDR1 SGDLS and CDR2 YYNGEE. The V gene lost 0 bases and the J gene lost 6 bases, with 10 bases spanning the gap. The CDR3: CASSVEGGGQPQHF. CDR3 DNA: TGTGCCAGCAGCGTAGAGGGCGGGGGTCAGCCCCAGCATTTT.

The chain couples TRBV9 to TRBJ1-2; D call uncertain. Germline CDR1 reads SGDLS; CDR2 reads YYNGEE. The CDR3 runs to 12 residues. Trimming took 0 bases from V and 9 from J, leaving 9 bases between them. The CDR3 region has the DNA TGTGCCAGCAGCGTAGGATTGAGGAGCTACACCTTC. Translation gives CASSVGLRSYTF.

About this clone: Other DNA sequences in the same sample also yield this CDR3. This rearrangement joins TRBV6-5 to TRBJ1-3, with D unresolved. From germline, CDR1 is MNHEY and CDR2 SVGAGI. V was clipped by 4 bases and J by 7 bases, with 5 bases between them. The CDR3 length is 11 residues. DNA of the CDR3: TGTGCCAGCAGTTCTTCCAACACCATATATTTT. Its translation is CASSSSNTIYF.

In this sample, this clone turned up once. This rearrangement joins TRBV6-6 to TRBJ2-7; tentative D call: TRBD1 (5 bases). The CDR3 is made up of 12 amino acids. V gave up 0 bases and J gave up 7 bases, with 7 bases separating them. In germline, CDR1 is MNHNY, CDR2 SVGAGI (reference sequence). The CDR3 DNA follows: TGTGCCAGCAGTTACTCGAACAGGGAGCAGTACTTC. It encodes CASSYSNREQYF.

This clone appeared a few times. The chain carries TRBV18 and TRBJ2-5, with 10 bases lining up with TRBD1. CDR3 length: 17 residues. V was pared by 1 base and J by 5 bases, with 10 bases of the junction left unmatched. Germline V lookup: CDR1 KGHSH, CDR2 LQKENI. CDR3 nucleotide sequence: TGTGCCAGCTCACCACGGGGGGACAGGGGAACGCGCGAGACCCAGTACTTC. It encodes CASSPRGDRGTRETQYF.

The CDR3: CASSFWQRGSSTDTQYF. DNA for the CDR3: TGCGCCAGCAGCTTCTGGCAAAGGGGGTCTAGCACAGATACGCAGTATTTT. This chain connects TRBV5-1 to TRBJ2-3, with D perhaps TRBD1 (6 bases). The CDR3 loop spans 17 amino acids. The germline gives CDR1 SGHRS, CDR2 YFSETQ. V gave up 2 bases and J gave up 0 bases, with 16 bases separating them.

The chain recombines TRBV5-1 with TRBJ1-1, with D possibly matching TRBD1 (5 bases). Trimming shortened V by 2 bases and J by 2 bases, and 13 bases separated the two germline ends. This CDR3 comprises 15 residues. Germline values: CDR1 SGHRS, CDR2 YFSETQ. The CDR3 sequence: CASSFEEGRNTEAFF. The CDR3 region has the DNA TGCGCCAGCAGCTTCGAGGAGGGACGAAACACTGAAGCTTTCTTT.

The chain recombines TRBV5-4 with TRBJ1-2, with D maybe TRBD1 (6 bases). The germline V gene encodes CDR1 SGHNT and CDR2 YYREEE (reference sequence). Trimming stripped 1 base from V and 2 bases from J, with 12 bases between. The CDR3 length is 15 residues. CDR3 bases: TGTGCCAGCAGCTTGAACAGGGCTCTCAACTATGGCTACACCTTC. It specifies CASSLNRALNYGYTF.

This chain links TRBV9 with TRBJ1-3; no firm D call. The CDR3 loop spans 14 amino acids. Germline loops: CDR1 SGDLS, CDR2 YYNGEE. Trimming removed 0 bases from V and 0 bases from J, with 4 bases in between. CDR3 nucleotide sequence: TGTGCCAGCAGCGTAGCAGGCTCTGGAAACACCATATATTTT. Translation: CASSVAGSGNTIYF.

V is TRBV5-5 and J is TRBJ2-3, with a tentative D call TRBD1 (5 bases). Deletions cut 2 bases from V and 0 bases from J, with 13 bases between. Germline CDR1 and CDR2: SGHKS and YYEKEE (reference sequence). The CDR3 is made up of 16 amino acids. CDR3 amino acids: CASSLVGVGSTDTQYF. CDR3 bases: TGTGCCAGCAGCTTAGTAGGGGTTGGGAGCACAGATACGCAGTATTTT.

The V gene is TRBV6-6, the J gene TRBJ2-7, with 9 bases aligning to TRBD1. V shed 0 bases and J 4 bases; nucleotides not matched to a gene: 4. The CDR3 totals 15 residues. Germline-derived CDR1 and CDR2 are MNHNY and SVGAGI (reference sequence). The CDR3 coding sequence is TGTGCCAGCAGTTACTCCTCGGACAGGGGATACGAGCAGTACTTC. It encodes CASSYSSDRGYEQYF.

This chain joins TRBV21-1 and TRBJ1-3; whether TRBD1, the table's D call, matches the DNA was not checked. TRBV21-1 is marked as a pseudogene. The CDR3 contains 19 residues. CDR3 residues: CASSKARKDRLRVGNTIYF. The CDR3 coding sequence is TGTGCCAGCAGCAAAGCGCGGAAAGACAGGCTTCGGGTGGGAAACACCATATATTTT.

The chain joins TRBV30 to TRBJ2-1; D call uncertain. V lost 0 bases and J lost 8, with 8 bases in between. This CDR3 comprises 12 residues. Germline V CDR1 and CDR2: GTSNPN, SVGIG (reference sequence). The CDR3 sequence is CAWSVGWDEQFF. The DNA for the CDR3 is TGTGCCTGGAGTGTCGGGTGGGATGAGCAGTTCTTC.